The 21 T cell receptor beta chains in this list originate from one sample, sequenced in a study of T-cell memory formation after mild COVID-19. TCRdb processed the 5' RACE reads anew with MiXCR; each CDR3 protein has one entry. The table records a few hundred thousand distinct CDR3 sequences, roughly 17% of them present only once. The specimen was PBMCs or a T cell subset sorted from them (not recorded which). These TCRs come from a man younger than 35 who had mild COVID-19 (a few samples of this study predate the infection). Cell type and time point are not known.

This clonotype appeared a few times. This chain links TRBV6-5 with TRBJ1-2; D unresolved. This CDR3 is 14 amino acids long. Per germline, CDR1 MNHEY and CDR2 SVGAGI. The germline V and J ends were trimmed by 0 bases and 2 bases, with 7 bases remaining between them. CDR3 DNA: TGTGCCAGCAGTTACTCGAAAGGCAACTATGGCTACACCTTC. Encoded protein: CASSYSKGNYGYTF.

The rearrangement links TRBV4-1 to TRBJ1-5; 8 nucleotides agree with TRBD1. After removal of 2 bases from V and 6 bases from J, the junction contained 9 bases not matched to a gene. The CDR3 runs 16 residues. CDR1 and CDR2 from the germline V gene are MGHRA and YSYEKL. The CDR3 loop reads CASSQRIRDRFQPQHF. The CDR3 DNA follows: TGCGCCAGCAGCCAACGAATCCGGGACAGGTTTCAGCCCCAGCATTTT.

This chain uses TRBV10-3 with TRBJ2-3; D gene unclear. V was cut by 2 bases and J by 3 bases, with 6 bases left in between. CDR1 and CDR2 from the germline V gene are ENHRY and SYGVKD. The CDR3 has 13 amino acids. CDR3 coding DNA: TGTGCCATCAGTGAGCCGCCAACAGATACGCAGTATTTT. Translation: CAISEPPTDTQYF.

The table lists this clonotype with a few counts. This chain links TRBV5-1 with TRBJ2-4, with 7 bases lining up with TRBD1. The germline V gene encodes CDR1 SGHRS and CDR2 YFSETQ. With 4 bases clipped from V and 8 bases from J, the junction kept 6 bases outside the gene matches. The CDR3 contains 13 residues. The CDR3 region is CASSTQGRHIQYF. Here the CDR3 DNA reads TGCGCCAGCAGCACACAGGGGCGGCACATTCAGTACTTC.

A few counts support this clonotype. CDR3 sequence: CASSSIGLAGGDYNEQFF. CDR3 nucleotide sequence: TGCGCCAGCAGCTCAATCGGACTAGCGGGGGGCGACTACAATGAGCAGTTCTTC. The chain recombines TRBV5-1 with TRBJ2-1, with 14 bases aligning to TRBD2. V lost 3 bases to trimming and J lost 3 bases; unmatched junction nucleotides: 8. The CDR3 spans 18 residues. CDR1 is SGHRS and CDR2 is YFSETQ in the germline V gene.

The chain carries TRBV6-6 and TRBJ2-3; TRBD2 aligns across 7 bases. The CDR3 spans 16 residues. Germline CDR1 and CDR2: MNHNY and SVGAGI (reference sequence). Germline trimming cut 2 bases from V and 5 bases from J; bases unmatched to any gene: 10. The CDR3 is CASSYDGRAREDTQYF. Written as DNA, the CDR3 is TGTGCCAGCAGTTACGATGGGAGGGCCCGGGAAGATACGCAGTATTTT.

The chain joins TRBV6-6 to TRBJ1-4; D gene uncertain. The length of the CDR3 is 15 residues. CDR1 is MNHNY and CDR2 is SVGAGI in the germline V gene (reference sequence). Trimming left V 0 bases short and J 9 bases short, with 14 bases between. The CDR3 loop is CASSYSAGPGKKLFF. Here the CDR3 DNA reads TGTGCCAGCAGTTACTCAGCCGGGCCGGGGAAAAAACTGTTTTTT.

CDR3 nucleotides: TGTGCCATCAGTGACTGGGGCCCGAACACCGGGGAGCTGTTTTTT. It yields the protein CAISDWGPNTGELFF. This sequence joins TRBV10-3 and TRBJ2-2, with D possibly TRBD1 on 5 matching bases. The CDR3 has 15 amino acids. Germline V gene data show CDR1 as ENHRY and CDR2 as SYGVKD. V was clipped by 3 bases and J by 0 bases, with 8 bases between them.

This clonotype was detected only a few times. The chain carries TRBV5-1 and TRBJ2-7; D is unresolved. The CDR3 covers 14 residues. V gave up 0 bases and J gave up 6 bases, with 13 bases separating them. Per the germline V gene, CDR1 is SGHRS and CDR2 is YFSETQ. The CDR3 sequence: CASSLVLSVGEQYF. The CDR3 DNA reads TGCGCCAGCAGCTTGGTCCTGTCAGTGGGCGAGCAGTACTTC.

The CDR3 DNA sequence: TGTGCCAGCAGTTTCGCCGGGAACACAGATACGCAGTATTTT. Its translation is CASSFAGNTDTQYF. J is TRBJ2-3 and V is TRBV12-3 or TRBV12-4, with D perhaps TRBD2 (5 bases). Trimming removed 3 bases from V and 2 bases from J, with 9 bases in between. This CDR3 comprises 14 residues.

The chain links TRBV7-2 to TRBJ1-2; 9 nucleotides match TRBD1. The germline V gene encodes CDR1 SGHTA and CDR2 FQGNSA. With 0 bases clipped from V and 10 bases from J, the junction kept 6 bases outside the gene matches. This CDR3 contains 14 residues. CDR3 nucleotide sequence: TGTGCCAGCAGCTTAGCCGGACAGGGGAGGGACTACACCTTC. This gives the protein CASSLAGQGRDYTF.

This clonotype has a handful of counts. The chain joins TRBV5-1 to TRBJ2-3; maybe TRBD1 (5 bases). Trimming pared 0 bases from V and 1 base from J, leaving 15 bases between. This CDR3 is built from 17 residues. CDR1 and CDR2 from the germline V gene are SGHRS and YFSETQ. Here the CDR3 reads CASSLVGATARTDTQYF. The CDR3, as DNA: TGCGCCAGCAGCTTGGTAGGGGCTACGGCACGCACAGATACGCAGTATTTT.

This clonotype appeared a few times. CDR3 DNA sequence: TGTGCCAGCAAGCTCCGGGACAGGGGGCTTTATCAGCCCCAGCATTTT. Its protein product is CASKLRDRGLYQPQHF. The rearrangement links TRBV6-2 or TRBV6-3 to TRBJ1-5, with 12 nucleotides matching TRBD1. Per germline, CDR1 MNHEY and CDR2 SVGEGT. V was pared by 7 bases and J by 5 bases, with 9 bases of the junction left unmatched. This CDR3 is built from 16 residues.

The chain couples TRBV6-6 to TRBJ1-3; D is perhaps TRBD1 (6 bases). The CDR3 sequence is 17 residues long. V dropped 6 bases and J dropped 1 base, with 19 bases sitting between them. From germline, CDR1 is MNHNY and CDR2 SVGAGI (reference sequence). CDR3 region: CASRSSPGDLSGNTIYF. The DNA of the CDR3 is TGTGCCAGCAGATCCTCTCCAGGGGATCTGTCTGGAAACACCATATATTTT.

This chain links TRBV11-2 with TRBJ2-7, with D possibly TRBD2 on 6 matching bases. Germline CDR1 is SGHAT and CDR2 is FQNNGV. The CDR3 is 13 residues long. V lost 1 base and J 5 bases, leaving 9 bases between the germline ends. The CDR3 sequence is CASSLGPGDEQYF. The CDR3 coding sequence is TGTGCCAGCAGCTTAGGCCCGGGGGACGAGCAGTACTTC. Together with reference TRBV11-2 and TRBJ2-7, the CDR3 gives the full variable domain: EAGVAQSPRYKIIEKRQSVAFWCNPISGHATLYWYQQILGQGPKLLIQFQNNGVVDDSQLPKDRFSAERLKGVDSTLKIQPAKLEDSAVYLCASSLGPGDEQYFGPGTRLTVT.

This clonotype was counted only a few times. The V gene is TRBV28, the J gene TRBJ1-3; D gene unclear. Germline V gene sequence: CDR1 MDHEN, CDR2 SYDVKM. V lost 6 bases and J 0 bases, leaving 15 bases between the germline ends. This CDR3 region has 16 residues. CDR3 amino acids: CASSLGGPRSGNTIYF. In nucleotides, the CDR3 is TGTGCCAGCAGCCTCGGAGGCCCTCGCTCTGGAAACACCATATATTTT. The full variable domain, completed using reference TRBV28 and TRBJ1-3, is DVKVTQSSRYLVKRTGEKVFLECVQDMDHENMFWYRQDPGLGLRLIYFSYDVKMKEKGDIPEGYSVSREKKERFSLILESASTNQTSMYLCASSLGGPRSGNTIYFGEGSWLTVV.

This chain connects TRBV20-1 to TRBJ1-2, with 8 bases that match TRBD1. This CDR3 is 13 amino acids long. CDR1 DFQATT and CDR2 SNEGSKA come from the germline V gene (reference sequence). Germline trimming cut 6 bases from V and 0 bases from J; bases unmatched to any gene: 3. This chain's CDR3 is CSARDRTNYGYTF. CDR3 bases: TGCAGTGCCCGGGACAGGACTAACTATGGCTACACCTTC.

This clonotype appeared a few times. This sequence joins TRBV7-9 and TRBJ2-3, with 14 bases identical to TRBD2. Germline loops: CDR1 SEHNR, CDR2 FQNEAQ (reference sequence). The CDR3 runs 19 residues. V was clipped by 0 bases and J by 4 bases; unmatched bases: 9. The CDR3 spells CASSLAGTSGGRVADTQYF. CDR3 in DNA: TGTGCCAGCAGCTTAGCCGGGACTAGCGGGGGCCGCGTCGCAGATACGCAGTATTTT.

The chain couples TRBV20-1 to TRBJ2-3; D gene unclear. Deletions cut 5 bases from V and 0 bases from J, with 9 bases between. The germline V gene encodes CDR1 DFQATT and CDR2 SNEGSKA (reference sequence). The CDR3 contains 13 residues. CDR3 amino acids: CSAGLYSTDTQYF. The CDR3 DNA sequence: TGCAGTGCTGGGCTCTATAGCACAGATACGCAGTATTTT.

V and J are TRBV7-9 and TRBJ1-1; 7 bases are shared with TRBD1. Looked up from germline, CDR1 is SEHNR and CDR2 is FQNEAQ (reference sequence). CDR3 size: 15 residues. V gave up 5 bases and J gave up 0 bases; unmatched junction bases: 6. Here the CDR3 DNA reads TGTGCCAGCAGCAACCTACAGGGGCTGAACACTGAAGCTTTCTTT. It encodes CASSNLQGLNTEAFF.

DNA for the CDR3: TGCAGCGTTGAAGGGCAGCTTGGCTACACCTTC. Encoded protein: CSVEGQLGYTF. The rearrangement links TRBV29-1 to TRBJ1-2; no clear D gene. CDR1 is SQVTM, CDR2 ANQGSEA, per germline. V gave up 1 base and J gave up 7 bases, with 7 bases separating them. This CDR3 contains 11 residues.